Below are 24 T cell receptor beta chains sequenced from a single sample in a study of cytomegalovirus exposure and HLA in healthy donors. The PCR employed 60 Vbeta primers together with 13 Jbeta primers. Libraries were prepared by immunoSEQ multiplex PCR; TCRdb keeps only in-frame clonotypes and omits some of them. The table shows 25,000 to 30,000 clones, with just under 70% occurring only once. Sequencing was carried out using PBMCs. The receptors originated from a woman in her 50s in good health and CMV-seronegative.

This sequence joins TRBV5-6 and TRBJ1-5; D is unresolved. The CDR3 totals 14 residues. The V gene lost 4 bases and the J gene lost 4 bases, with 12 bases spanning the gap. Germline CDR1 and CDR2: SGHDT and YYEEEE. The CDR3 loop is CASSPGGGNQPQHF. CDR3 DNA: TGTGCCAGCAGCCCGGGAGGTGGGAATCAGCCCCAGCATTTT.

The chain has TRBV29-1 and TRBJ2-5; D may be TRBD1 (5 bases). Germline-derived CDR1 and CDR2 are SQVTM and ANQGSEA. The V and J ends lost 6 bases and 3 bases respectively, with 17 bases between them. This CDR3 contains 14 residues. The CDR3 DNA is TGCAGCGTCCCCGTAGGGGTGCTGGAAGAGACCCAGTACTTC. Translated: CSVPVGVLEETQYF. Combining the CDR3 with reference TRBV29-1 and TRBJ2-5 gives the whole variable domain SAVISQKPSRDICQRGTSLTIQCQVDSQVTMMFWYRQQPGQSLTLIATANQGSEATYESGFVIDKFPISRPNLTFSTLTVSNMSPEDSSIYLCSVPVGVLEETQYFGPGTRLLVL.

The V gene is TRBV7-2, the J gene TRBJ1-1; D unclear. The germline V and J ends were trimmed by 5 bases and 1 base, with 11 bases remaining between them. Germline V gene lookup returns CDR1 SGHTA and CDR2 FQGNSA. This CDR3 is 14 amino acids long. CDR3 DNA: TGTGCCAGCAGCCTTTCAACACGGAACACTGAAGCTTTCTTT. Translated, it gives CASSLSTRNTEAFF.

The gene calls are TRBV7-9 and TRBJ2-7; TRBD1 matches 8 bases. The V gene end was trimmed by 1 base and the J gene end by 7 bases; junction bases not matched to a gene: 0. Germline CDR1 and CDR2: SEHNR and FQNEAQ (reference sequence). The CDR3 contains 12 residues. In nucleotides, the CDR3 is TGTGCCAGCAGCTTAGGGACAGGGGAGCAGTACTTC. Amino acids: CASSLGTGEQYF.

The J gene is TRBJ2-7, the V gene TRBV6-1, with a tentative D call TRBD2 (6 bases). With 6 bases removed from V and 0 bases from J, the gap between germline ends came to 9 bases. The germline V gene has CDR1 MNHNS and CDR2 SASEGT. The CDR3 runs to 13 residues. The CDR3 here is CASRAGLSYEQYF. CDR3 DNA sequence: TGTGCCAGCAGGGCGGGACTCTCCTACGAGCAGTACTTC.

The rearrangement links TRBV7-9 to TRBJ2-7; 7 positions match TRBD2. Germline values: CDR1 SEHNR, CDR2 FQNEAQ (reference sequence). V lost 1 base and J lost 3; bases outside the gene matches: 12. This CDR3 has 17 residues. Here the CDR3 reads CASSLEGGGRLFYEQYF. The CDR3 bases are TGTGCCAGCAGCTTAGAGGGCGGCGGGAGACTATTCTACGAGCAGTACTTC.

The rearrangement uses TRBV6-4 and TRBJ2-1; D gene ambiguous. V was trimmed by 6 bases and J by 3 bases, leaving 12 bases between them. Germline V gene lookup returns CDR1 MRHNA and CDR2 SNTAGT. The CDR3 runs to 14 residues. The CDR3 here is CASSQSQYYNEQFF. For the CDR3, the DNA is TGTGCCAGCAGCCAGTCTCAGTACTACAATGAGCAGTTCTTC.

This rearrangement joins TRBV15 to TRBJ2-5; no reliable D call. The CDR3 runs to 15 residues. Trimming removed 0 bases from V and 2 bases from J, with 10 bases in between. The germline V gene encodes CDR1 LNHNV and CDR2 YYDKDF (reference sequence). In DNA, the CDR3 is TGTGCCACCAGCAGAGACCCGACGGGTCAAGAGACCCAGTACTTC. As protein: CATSRDPTGQETQYF. Full variable domain (remainder filled in from reference TRBV15 and TRBJ2-5): DAMVIQNPRYQVTQFGKPVTLSCSQTLNHNVMYWYQQKSSQAPKLLFHYYDKDFNNEADTPDNFQSRRPNTSFCFLDIRSPGLGDTAMYLCATSRDPTGQETQYFGPGTRLLVL.

The genes are TRBV5-4 and TRBJ1-5; D might be TRBD1 (5 bases). The CDR3 length is 13 residues. Germline CDR1 SGHNT, CDR2 YYREEE (reference sequence). The germline V and J ends were trimmed by 2 bases and 7 bases, with 10 bases remaining between them. CDR3 residues: CASSFGGKQPQHF. The CDR3 nucleotides read TGTGCCAGCAGCTTCGGGGGGAAGCAGCCCCAGCATTTT.

This chain connects TRBV18 to TRBJ1-3, with D unresolved. This CDR3 has 16 residues. V dropped 3 bases and J dropped 0 bases, with 12 bases sitting between them. Germline values: CDR1 KGHSH, CDR2 LQKENI. The CDR3, as DNA: TGTGCCAGCTCACCCTCACATGGGCTCTCTGGAAACACCATATATTTT. Its protein product is CASSPSHGLSGNTIYF.

The sample holds a few counts of this clone. This CDR3 reads CASELRQWYGYTF. The DNA of the CDR3 is TGTGCCAGTGAATTGAGACAGTGGTATGGCTACACCTTC. V and J are TRBV19 and TRBJ1-2; D may be TRBD1 (5 bases). Trimming removed 8 bases from V and 5 bases from J, with 15 bases in between. This CDR3 spans 13 amino acids. Per germline, CDR1 LNHDA and CDR2 SQIVND (reference sequence).

The CDR3 spells CASSHDPREAFF. CDR3 bases: TGCGCCAGCAGCCACGATCCGCGAGAAGCTTTCTTT. V and J are TRBV4-1 and TRBJ1-1; D is unresolved. The CDR3 length is 12 residues. Germline V lookup: CDR1 MGHRA, CDR2 YSYEKL. The germline V and J ends were trimmed by 3 bases and 8 bases, with 10 bases remaining between them.

V usage is TRBV7-8 and J usage is TRBJ2-5, with 7 nucleotides matching TRBD1. Unmatched junction bases numbered 3, after V lost 3 bases and J lost 2 bases. CDR1 is SGHVS and CDR2 is FQNEAQ in the germline V gene. The CDR3 is made up of 14 amino acids. The CDR3 DNA follows: TGTGCCAGCAGCTTGGGGACAGTACAAGAGACCCAGTACTTC. Translating it yields CASSLGTVQETQYF.

J is TRBJ1-2 and V is TRBV6-1; D is possibly TRBD1 (6 bases). The CDR3 runs 15 residues. Looked up from germline, CDR1 is MNHNS and CDR2 is SASEGT. Trimming took 7 bases from V and 0 from J, leaving 15 bases between them. The CDR3 bases are TGTGCCAGCAACAGCCAGGGGACAACTAACTATGGCTACACCTTC. Translated, it gives CASNSQGTTNYGYTF.

The V call is TRBV29-1, the J call TRBJ2-1; D is ambiguous. The CDR3 sequence is 14 residues long. The V end lost 0 bases, the J end lost 7 bases, and 13 bases lay between the germline ends. From germline, CDR1 is SQVTM and CDR2 ANQGSEA. Here the CDR3 reads CSVEDATAPNEQFF. In DNA form, the CDR3 reads TGCAGCGTTGAAGACGCTACAGCACCGAATGAGCAGTTCTTC.

The CDR3 reads CASSNRVHEQYF. The CDR3 bases are TGTGCCAGCAGTAACAGGGTCCACGAGCAGTACTTC. J is TRBJ2-7 and V is TRBV6-6, with a weak D call TRBD1 (6 bases). Per the germline V gene, CDR1 is MNHNY and CDR2 is SVGAGI (reference sequence). The CDR3 sequence is 12 residues long. V was cut by 5 bases and J by 5 bases, with 10 bases left in between.

This chain links TRBV29-1 with TRBJ1-2; a weak D match, TRBD1 (5 bases). The CDR3 consists of 12 residues. Germline CDR1 reads SQVTM; CDR2 reads ANQGSEA. The germline V and J ends were trimmed by 4 bases and 4 bases, with 10 bases remaining between them. CDR3 sequence (DNA): TGCAGCGTTGCTCATCAGGGCTATGGCTACACCTTC. Its translation is CSVAHQGYGYTF.

The chain has TRBV11-2 and TRBJ2-1, with 8 bases aligning to TRBD1. The CDR3 length is 13 residues. The V gene's germline CDR1 is SGHAT and CDR2 FQNNGV. Losses at the gene ends were 2 bases for V and 9 bases for J; bases not matched to a gene: 3. In nucleotides, the CDR3 is TGTGCCAGCAGCTTACAGGGGGCAGGTGAGCAGTTCTTC. This gives the protein CASSLQGAGEQFF.

J is TRBJ1-5 and V is TRBV5-1; no reliable D call. The CDR3 is 13 amino acids. The germline V and J ends were trimmed by 5 bases and 6 bases, with 12 bases remaining between them. Germline CDR1 reads SGHRS; CDR2 reads YFSETQ. CDR3 coding DNA: TGCGCCAGCAGGGGCGACATCACTCAGCCCCAGCATTTT. Protein product: CASRGDITQPQHF. Filled out from reference TRBV5-1 and TRBJ1-5, the complete variable domain reads KAGVTQTPRYLIKTRGQQVTLSCSPISGHRSVSWYQQTPGQGLQFLFEYFSETQRNKGNFPGRFSGRQFSNSRSEMNVSTLELGDSALYLCASRGDITQPQHFGDGTRLSIL.

The gene calls are TRBV5-1 and TRBJ1-2; D is uncertain. The V gene's germline CDR1 is SGHRS and CDR2 YFSETQ. Trimming stripped 3 bases from V and 4 bases from J, with 13 bases between. The CDR3 spans 14 residues. CDR3 loop: CASSSSGSGYGYTF. The CDR3 bases are TGCGCCAGCAGCTCGAGCGGCAGCGGCTATGGCTACACCTTC.

The V call is TRBV1, the J call TRBJ2-7; TRBD2 was called by the table and not checked on the DNA. TRBV1 is marked as a pseudogene. The CDR3 runs to 14 residues. The chain's CDR3 is CTSSQYLAAYEQYF. The CDR3 region has the DNA TGCACCAGCAGCCAATATCTAGCAGCCTACGAGCAGTACTTC.

The chain joins TRBV5-4 to TRBJ1-4, with 8 bases aligning to TRBD1. Germline lookup yields CDR1 SGHNT and CDR2 YYREEE (reference sequence). V lost 4 bases and J lost 3; bases outside the gene matches: 11. CDR3 length: 17 amino acids. CDR3 nucleotides: TGTGCCAGCAGCCGTAGAGGACAGGGACGGTCTAATGAAAAACTGTTTTTT. It encodes CASSRRGQGRSNEKLFF.

V usage is TRBV29-1 and J usage is TRBJ2-7; TRBD1 agrees at 8 bases. CDR1 and CDR2 (germline): SQVTM, ANQGSEA. V was pared by 5 bases and J by 4 bases, with 7 bases of the junction left unmatched. The CDR3 is made up of 13 amino acids. CDR3 in amino acids: CSVQGAIAYEQYF. The CDR3 region has the DNA TGCAGCGTTCAGGGGGCGATTGCTTACGAGCAGTACTTC.

The count of this clone is one. The gene calls are TRBV6-5 and TRBJ2-5; D not resolved. The germline CDR1 and CDR2 sequences are MNHEY and SVGAGI. This CDR3 comprises 13 residues. V dropped 6 bases and J dropped 2 bases, with 10 bases sitting between them. CDR3 residues: CASSPILQETQYF. The DNA for the CDR3 is TGTGCCAGCAGCCCCATACTACAAGAGACCCAGTACTTC.